Below are 20 T cell receptor beta chains sequenced from a single sample in a study of blood T cell repertoires in COVID-19. Clones were read by immunoSEQ multiplex PCR, and TCRdb kept only the in-frame ones, dropping some. The sample has 350,000 to 450,000 clones; about 85% are singletons. The specimen sequenced was peripheral blood. The receptors come from a woman aged 18-29 years with acute or convalescent COVID-19.

This chain links TRBV10-3 with TRBJ1-1; 7 nucleotides match TRBD1. The CDR3 is 15 residues long. The ends lost 0 bases at V and 9 bases at J; junction bases unmatched: 10. Germline CDR1 reads ENHRY; CDR2 reads SYGVKD. For the CDR3, the DNA is TGTGCCATCAGTGAGTCTCAAGGGACAGCCCTGAAAGCTTTCTTT. This translates into CAISESQGTALKAFF.

This chain connects TRBV24-1 to TRBJ2-5; D gene unclear. The CDR3 loop spans 14 amino acids. Trimming took 4 bases from V and 4 from J, leaving 12 bases between them. Germline V gives CDR1 KGHDR, CDR2 SFDVKD. In DNA form, the CDR3 reads TGTGCCACCAGTGAACCCCAGGCTGGAGAGACCCAGTACTTC. Amino acid sequence: CATSEPQAGETQYF.

This clone was seen a single time. The chain carries TRBV2 and TRBJ1-6; 9 nucleotides line up with TRBD1. CDR3 size: 13 residues. V shed 8 bases, J shed 9 bases, and the junction held 5 bases outside the gene matches. The V gene's germline CDR1 is SNHLY and CDR2 FYNNEI. The CDR3 loop reads CASQGQGGSPLHF. CDR3 nucleotide sequence: TGTGCCAGCCAGGGACAGGGAGGTTCACCCCTCCACTTT.

The chain combines TRBV4-1 with TRBJ2-7; 9 bases line up with TRBD1. Germline values: CDR1 MGHRA, CDR2 YSYEKL. This CDR3 spans 17 amino acids. Trimming at V came to 0 bases and at J to 4 bases, leaving 10 bases not matched to a gene. The CDR3 nucleotides read TGCGCCAGCAGCCAAGAAGGTGGGGGACAGGGTGAATACGAGCAGTACTTC. Translated: CASSQEGGGQGEYEQYF.

V and J are TRBV3-1 (or the pseudogene TRBV3-2) and TRBJ2-5; the match to TRBD2 covers 10 bases. Germline loops: CDR1 LGHDT, CDR2 YNNKEL (reference sequence). The junction had 5 bases not matched to a gene; V was cut back by 5 bases and J by 5 bases. The CDR3 covers 14 residues. CDR3 loop: CASSASGSWETQYF. The CDR3 nucleotides are TGTGCCAGCAGCGCTAGCGGGAGTTGGGAGACCCAGTACTTC.

The gene calls are TRBV19 and TRBJ2-6; TRBD1 aligns across 11 bases. CDR1 is LNHDA, CDR2 SQIVND, per germline (reference sequence). The CDR3 is 19 residues long. Unmatched junction bases numbered 9, after V lost 3 bases and J lost 2 bases. CDR3 residues: CASSMGLPGQGAGANVLTF. The CDR3 DNA reads TGTGCCAGTAGTATGGGCCTTCCGGGACAGGGGGCTGGGGCCAACGTCCTGACTTTC. The variable domain in full, with the rest retrieved from reference TRBV19 and TRBJ2-6, is DGGITQSPKYLFRKEGQNVTLSCEQNLNHDAMYWYRQDPGQGLRLIYYSQIVNDFQKGDIAEGYSVSREKKESFPLTVTSAQKNPTAFYLCASSMGLPGQGAGANVLTFGAGSRLTVL.

CDR3 DNA: TGTGCCAGCAGCTCAAGACAGTTGCGCACTGAAGCTTTCTTT. Its translation is CASSSRQLRTEAFF. The chain carries TRBV7-3 and TRBJ1-1, with a weak D call TRBD1 (5 bases). V shed 4 bases and J shed 4 bases, with 13 bases lying between them. The length of the CDR3 is 14 residues. CDR1 and CDR2 (germline): SGHTA, FQGTGA.

This clone was found once. The CDR3 is CASSRTGGEETQYF. CDR3 DNA sequence: TGTGCCAGCAGCCGCACAGGGGGCGAAGAGACCCAGTACTTC. The chain links TRBV7-9 to TRBJ2-5; 9 bases agree with TRBD1. Germline values: CDR1 SEHNR, CDR2 FQNEAQ (reference sequence). The CDR3 consists of 14 residues. J lost 3 bases, V lost 5 bases, and 4 bases had no gene match.

The chain combines TRBV5-1 with TRBJ2-5, with a weak D call TRBD2 (6 bases). Germline CDR1 SGHRS, CDR2 YFSETQ. This CDR3 comprises 15 residues. Trimming removed 1 base at V and 2 bases at J, with 12 bases between. The CDR3 is CASSLWGSGQETQYF. In nucleotides, the CDR3 is TGCGCCAGCAGCTTGTGGGGTAGCGGACAAGAGACCCAGTACTTC.

The rearrangement uses TRBV27 and TRBJ2-3; no clear D gene. The V and J ends lost 3 bases and 6 bases respectively, with 16 bases between them. CDR1 MNHEY and CDR2 SMNVEV come from the germline V gene (reference sequence). The CDR3 extends over 15 amino acids. This chain's CDR3 is CASSFLSPRPDTQYF. Here the CDR3 DNA reads TGTGCCAGCAGTTTTTTGAGCCCCCGTCCTGATACGCAGTATTTT.

The J gene is TRBJ2-1, the V gene TRBV5-1; TRBD2 matches at 10 bases. With V trimmed by 5 bases and J by 5 bases, 4 bases remained unmatched. CDR3 length: 14 residues. Germline CDR1 reads SGHRS; CDR2 reads YFSETQ. The CDR3 nucleotides read TGCGCCAGCAGGACTAGCGGGCTTAACAATGAGCAGTTCTTC. Its translation: CASRTSGLNNEQFF.

V and J are TRBV4-1 and TRBJ1-2; perhaps TRBD1 as D (6 bases). In germline, CDR1 is MGHRA, CDR2 YSYEKL. The length of the CDR3 is 15 residues. V lost 1 base and J 6 bases, leaving 15 bases between the germline ends. The CDR3 sequence: CASSQGDQGWNGYTF. CDR3 nucleotides: TGCGCCAGCAGCCAAGGGGACCAGGGGTGGAATGGCTACACCTTC.

The CDR3 loop is CAWSVPDSWDYGYTF. CDR3 bases: TGTGCCTGGAGTGTACCTGACAGTTGGGACTATGGCTACACCTTC. The J gene is TRBJ1-2, the V gene TRBV30, with a possible D match to TRBD1 (5 bases). The germline V gene has CDR1 GTSNPN and CDR2 SVGIG (reference sequence). Trimming took off 0 bases at V and 3 bases at J, with 14 bases between the two ends. The CDR3 is 15 amino acids.

This clone was picked up many times. The chain joins TRBV19 to TRBJ1-2, with D perhaps matching TRBD1 (5 bases). Between the trimmed V and J ends, which lost 7 bases and 5 bases, there was a span of 14 bases. Germline assignment: CDR1 LNHDA and CDR2 SQIVND (reference sequence). The CDR3 consists of 13 residues. The CDR3 loop is CASIPTAGYGYTF. The CDR3 region has the DNA TGTGCCAGTATTCCGACAGCGGGATATGGCTACACCTTC. The complete variable domain, with remaining parts taken from reference TRBV19 and TRBJ1-2, reads DGGITQSPKYLFRKEGQNVTLSCEQNLNHDAMYWYRQDPGQGLRLIYYSQIVNDFQKGDIAEGYSVSREKKESFPLTVTSAQKNPTAFYLCASIPTAGYGYTFGSGTRLTVV.

The chain recombines TRBV6-6 with TRBJ2-7; tentative D call: TRBD2 (6 bases). The CDR3 runs to 15 residues. CDR1 is MNHNY, CDR2 SVGAGI, per germline (reference sequence). V lost 6 bases, J lost 0 bases, and 15 bases lay in between. The CDR3, as DNA: TGTGCCAGCAGCCCCCGGAGGGACTCCTCCTACGAGCAGTACTTC. The encoded protein is CASSPRRDSSYEQYF.

The CDR3 DNA follows: TGTGCCAGCAGTCCTCTCTGGGGGGACAGGGCAACGGCGACCCAGTACTTC. Its translation is CASSPLWGDRATATQYF. The chain joins TRBV6-6 to TRBJ2-5; 9 bases fit TRBD1. This CDR3 has 17 amino acids. J was trimmed by 7 bases and V by 5 bases; bases with no gene match: 17. CDR1 is MNHNY and CDR2 is SVGAGI in the germline V gene (reference sequence).

The chain combines TRBV7-2 with TRBJ2-7; 7 bases fit TRBD1. Germline V gene data show CDR1 as SGHTA and CDR2 as FQGNSA. V trimming: 5 bases; J trimming: 7 bases; junction bases outside the gene matches: 8. The CDR3 covers 13 residues. The CDR3 DNA reads as TGTGCCAGCAGCGCGGACAGGATCCGTGAGCAGTACTTC. It is translated as CASSADRIREQYF.

This clone was recorded a few times. This rearrangement joins TRBV6-5 to TRBJ2-5, with D perhaps matching TRBD2 (5 bases). Germline V CDR1 and CDR2: MNHEY, SVGAGI. The CDR3 sequence is 16 residues long. V was shortened by 0 bases and J by 4 bases, with 15 bases between the two germline ends. Here the CDR3 reads CASSYSFPPEGETQYF. For the CDR3, the DNA is TGTGCCAGCAGTTACTCGTTCCCACCAGAGGGAGAGACCCAGTACTTC.

The V call is TRBV24-1, the J call TRBJ2-3, with 8 positions matching TRBD1. Germline V CDR1 and CDR2: KGHDR, SFDVKD. J lost 4 bases, V lost 2 bases, and 13 bases had no gene match. The CDR3 is made up of 18 amino acids. In DNA form, the CDR3 reads TGTGCCACCAGTGATTCGAGGGCGGCAGGGGGCGCACCAGATACGCAGTATTTT. It encodes CATSDSRAAGGAPDTQYF.

This sequence joins TRBV2 and TRBJ1-2; perhaps TRBD1 as D (5 bases). Trimming stripped 1 base from V and 4 bases from J, with 7 bases between. There are 13 residues in the CDR3. Germline V CDR1 and CDR2: SNHLY, FYNNEI. In nucleotides, the CDR3 is TGTGCCAGCAGTGAAGTTCAGGGCTATGGCTACACCTTC. It translates to CASSEVQGYGYTF.